The 4 T cell receptor beta chains reported below all come from one sample, sequenced in a study of cytomegalovirus exposure and HLA in healthy donors. PCR employed 60 Vbeta and 13 Jbeta primers. This table comes from immunoSEQ multiplex PCR, and its TCRdb copy is limited to in-frame clones, with some not included. The sample carries about 170,000 clones, about four fifths recorded once. The sequencing input was PBMCs. The source of these receptors is a woman between 18 and 30 years old in good health and CMV-seronegative.

The chain combines TRBV6-5 with TRBJ2-3; TRBD1 matches 7 bases. J lost 3 bases, V lost 8 bases, and 8 bases had no gene match. The V gene's germline CDR1 is MNHEY and CDR2 SVGAGI. There are 14 residues in the CDR3. The chain's CDR3 is CASVDRAVTDTQYF. CDR3 nucleotide sequence: TGTGCCAGCGTAGACAGGGCGGTAACAGATACGCAGTATTTT.

V gene TRBV25-1 combines with J gene TRBJ1-1; no clear D gene. The CDR3 sequence is 13 residues long. CDR1 MGHDK and CDR2 SYGVNS come from the germline V gene. Trimming stripped 4 bases from V and 1 base from J, with 7 bases between. The CDR3 DNA sequence: TGTGCCAGCAGTGGCCGGTCGAACACTGAAGCTTTCTTT. It yields the protein CASSGRSNTEAFF.

This chain connects TRBV9 to TRBJ1-1, with D maybe TRBD1 (5 bases). The V end was cut by 4 bases, the J end by 0 bases, with 13 bases between. The germline V gene has CDR1 SGDLS and CDR2 YYNGEE. This CDR3 comprises 15 residues. This CDR3 reads CASSPRQWMNTEAFF. DNA for the CDR3: TGTGCCAGCAGCCCACGACAGTGGATGAACACTGAAGCTTTCTTT.

The gene calls are TRBV2 and TRBJ2-5; TRBD1 is a possible D gene (6 bases). Trimming took off 7 bases at V and 7 bases at J, with 16 bases between the two ends. The CDR3 loop spans 13 amino acids. CDR1 and CDR2 (germline): SNHLY, FYNNEI. Here the CDR3 reads CASTEGVGGTQYF. In nucleotides, the CDR3 is TGTGCCAGCACCGAGGGAGTAGGGGGGACCCAGTACTTC.